The 12 T cell receptor beta chains below come from one sample, sequenced in a study of technical replicates of blood from a handful of donors. This table comes from immunoSEQ multiplex PCR, and its TCRdb copy is limited to in-frame clones, with some not included. The sample records 75,000 to 95,000 clones, 75% to 95% being singletons. The sample comprised T cells isolated from PBMCs. The receptors shown here come from a human donor in good health.

The chain combines TRBV7-6 with TRBJ2-1; perhaps TRBD1 as D (6 bases). Germline V gene sequence: CDR1 SGHVS, CDR2 FNYEAQ. V lost 5 bases and J 0 bases, leaving 14 bases between the germline ends. The CDR3 has 16 residues. The CDR3 spells CASSTNRASSYNEQFF. The CDR3 region has the DNA TGTGCCAGCAGCACAAACAGGGCAAGCTCCTACAATGAGCAGTTCTTC.

V is TRBV18 and J is TRBJ2-5; 7 positions match TRBD1. With 5 bases clipped from V and 3 bases from J, the junction kept 6 bases outside the gene matches. Germline assignment: CDR1 KGHSH and CDR2 LQKENI. CDR3 length: 14 residues. This chain's CDR3 is CASSLGTAKETQYF. CDR3 DNA sequence: TGTGCCAGCTCATTAGGGACAGCAAAAGAGACCCAGTACTTC.

The chain uses TRBV18 and TRBJ2-7; the D gene is possibly TRBD2 (5 bases). V was shortened by 0 bases and J by 6 bases, with 9 bases between the two germline ends. Germline V gene lookup returns CDR1 KGHSH and CDR2 LQKENI. CDR3 length equals 13 residues. The CDR3 DNA sequence: TGTGCCAGCTCACCACCGAGTCTAGCCGAGCAGTACTTC. Translation gives CASSPPSLAEQYF.

V gene TRBV7-3 combines with J gene TRBJ2-5, with D possibly matching TRBD1 (5 bases). Per the germline V gene, CDR1 is SGHTA and CDR2 is FQGTGA. V was cut by 2 bases and J by 0 bases, with 7 bases left in between. The CDR3 sequence is 14 residues long. The CDR3 here is CASSLSGNQETQYF. CDR3 nucleotide sequence: TGTGCCAGCAGCTTATCAGGGAACCAAGAGACCCAGTACTTC.

V is TRBV19 and J is TRBJ1-2; D gene ambiguous. The ends were cut back, 5 bases at V and 8 bases at J, with 9 bases in the middle. The germline V gene encodes CDR1 LNHDA and CDR2 SQIVND (reference sequence). This CDR3 comprises 11 residues. CDR3 coding DNA: TGTGCCAGTAGTGAGCGGATGGGCTACACCTTC. This encodes CASSERMGYTF.

This rearrangement joins TRBV4-1 to TRBJ2-2; 9 bases fit TRBD2. CDR3 size: 17 residues. V shed 6 bases and J 5 bases; nucleotides not matched to a gene: 13. CDR1 and CDR2 (germline): MGHRA, YSYEKL. The CDR3 DNA follows: TGCGCCAGCAGACATAGCTTAGCGGGAGTAGGGACCGGGGAGCTGTTTTTT. This translates into CASRHSLAGVGTGELFF.

The chain links TRBV29-1 to TRBJ2-3; D is ambiguous. Germline CDR1 SQVTM, CDR2 ANQGSEA. CDR3 length: 13 amino acids. The V gene lost 3 bases and the J gene lost 5 bases, with 12 bases spanning the gap. CDR3 in amino acids: CSVDRTVKDTQYF. For the CDR3, the DNA is TGCAGCGTTGATAGAACAGTGAAAGATACGCAGTATTTT.

This chain connects TRBV2 to TRBJ2-7; the D is unclear. Trimming left V 6 bases short and J 6 bases short, with 6 bases between. Per the germline V gene, CDR1 is SNHLY and CDR2 is FYNNEI. The CDR3 spans 10 residues. The CDR3 sequence is CASSLSEQYF. The CDR3 DNA reads as TGTGCCAGCAGCCTGTCCGAGCAGTACTTC.

V gene TRBV4-1 combines with J gene TRBJ2-1; TRBD2 matches at 13 bases. The CDR3 has 16 amino acids. V gave up 2 bases and J gave up 9 bases; unmatched junction bases: 7. The germline gives CDR1 MGHRA, CDR2 YSYEKL. The CDR3 here is CASSQFPGLAGLEQFF. In DNA, the CDR3 is TGCGCCAGCAGCCAATTTCCGGGACTAGCGGGACTTGAGCAGTTCTTC.

The V call is TRBV5-4, the J call TRBJ2-5; 9 bases align to TRBD2. Germline values: CDR1 SGHNT, CDR2 YYREEE (reference sequence). Trimming removed 4 bases from V and 3 bases from J; junction bases left unmatched: 10. The CDR3 runs 16 residues. CDR3 amino acids: CASSPPGSSGEETQYF. CDR3 coding DNA: TGTGCCAGCAGCCCCCCTGGGTCTAGCGGGGAAGAGACCCAGTACTTC. The full variable domain, completed using reference TRBV5-4 and TRBJ2-5, is ETGVTQSPTHLIKTRGQQVTLRCSSQSGHNTVSWYQQALGQGPQFIFQYYREEENGRGNFPPRFSGLQFPNYSSELNVNALELDDSALYLCASSPPGSSGEETQYFGPGTRLLVL.

This rearrangement joins TRBV6-5 to TRBJ1-5; D not resolved. This CDR3 is built from 13 residues. CDR1 is MNHEY and CDR2 is SVGAGI in the germline V gene. Trimming left V 6 bases short and J 5 bases short, with 11 bases between. This CDR3 reads CASSPQVDQPQHF. CDR3 nucleotides: TGTGCCAGCAGCCCGCAGGTGGATCAGCCCCAGCATTTT.

The J gene is TRBJ1-2, the V gene TRBV10-3, with D unclear. Per the germline V gene, CDR1 is ENHRY and CDR2 is SYGVKD. The V and J ends lost 0 bases and 3 bases respectively, with 11 bases between them. This CDR3 has 15 residues. The CDR3 spells CAISESGRLDYGYTF. Here the CDR3 DNA reads TGTGCCATCAGTGAGTCGGGGAGGTTGGACTATGGCTACACCTTC.